This section outlines one T cell receptor beta chain sequence together with its context. The clone's antigen remains unknown. No qualities accompany the bases; no much larger clone lies one base away. Trimming takes 2 bases off V and 2 bases off J; junction bases not matched to a gene: 3. The germline V gene gives CDR1 as MGHDK and CDR2 as SYGVNS. Taken from cysteine to phenylalanine, the CDR3 has 16 residues. The kept DNA is CDR3 alone, 48 bases in frame from the first base. The immunoSEQ Assay, a bias-controlled multiplex PCR, was used to amplify TCRbeta CDR3 regions from genomic DNA. The original methods were these. Nucleated cell counts per sample were estimated from amplification of reference gene primers within the assay. To quantify the absolute abundance of each unique TCRbeta CDR3 rearrangement, sequence reads were collapsed and filtered. For each sample, productive Simpson clonality was calculated by taking the square root of Simpson's diversity index across productive rearrangements. TCRdb mirrors the immuneACCESS table, restricted to in-frame sequences. Some clones are absent from its copies; in checked studies, under half trace to an unresolved V gene, and the reason for the others is unknown. For V, J and clone size, that table is used; D and trimming come from the DNA. A total of about 200,000 clones appear in this sample, approximately 84% of them only once. Clones ranked in the top ten supply 6.9% of the sample.

Collaborating institutions collected whole blood in K2EDTA tubes following their own protocols. Collaborator samples were shipped for TCRbeta analysis as frozen whole blood, isolated PBMCs, or DNA extracted from either sample type. This record belongs to a study of blood T cell repertoires in COVID-19 (dated by TCRdb to 2019 to 2021). About the investigation overall: The collaborator samples originated in the United States, Italy and Spain and spanned the acute and convalescent phases of COVID-19. The material from the prospective study consisted of cDNA or gDNA derived from T cells, B-cell-depleted T cells, or PBMCs. The dataset comprised deeply sampled blood TCRbeta repertoires from subjects exposed to, actively infected with, or recovered from COVID-19. The repertoires were released in a freely available public database intended as a resource for research on the immune response to SARS-CoV-2. Samples were obtained from the ongoing ImmuneRACE study (first 160 participants) and from about 1,300 subjects provided by 6 global collaborators. A de-identified subject ID, COVID-19 status, age in years and sex were almost always included in the sample metadata. Where available, HLA class I and class II types were taken from metadata supplied by the sample provider and were not determined by assay-based typing.

General findings and caveats noted by the study authors: How much clinical and demographic metadata was included differed by source and by participant, and the metadata was provided uncurated.

This clonotype was obtained from a human donor with acute or convalescent COVID-19. The donor label of this sample is uncertain. The rearrangement joined TRBV25-1 to TRBJ2-1, with 10 junctional bases fitting TRBD2. The sample comprised peripheral blood. The CDR3 sequence is CASSETAGGTYNEQFF. In nucleotides, the sequence is TGTGCCAGCAGTGAAACAGCGGGAGGGACCTACAATGAGCAGTTCTTC.